This T cell receptor (beta chain) was sequenced for a study of identical twins. General observations from the study: While abundant cord blood beta clonotypes carried fewer insertions, memory repertoires showed no such pattern. Models predicted less out-of-frame TCR alpha sharing in monozygotic twins than was found.

The authors used template switching to add a universal primer site and gave cDNA unique molecular identifiers. MiXCR was run by TCRdb on the 5' RACE reads, yielding one entry per CDR3 protein. The sample yields approximately 600,000 distinct CDR3 sequences, roughly 6.6% seen once. The length of the CDR3 is 16 residues. The trim removed 2 bases at V and 3 bases at J, leaving 9 bases unmatched. Per the germline V gene, CDR1 is SGHRS and CDR2 is YFSETQ. Remarks on this clonotype: No antigen is known for it.

A further study also used this sample, focusing on yellow fever vaccine responses in identical twins. That source reports: Twins reportedly had a vaccine T cell response that seemed partly convergent, partly personalized.

The J gene is TRBJ2-7, the V gene TRBV5-1, with 9 bases fitting TRBD1. The sequence derives from a woman under 30 in good health. What was sequenced was PBMCs. DNA of the CDR3: TGCGCCAGCAGCTTAAGATCGGGACAGGGTCACTACGAGCAGTACTTC. Its translation: CASSLRSGQGHYEQYF.